Included here is one T cell receptor beta chain sequence, with context. Antigen unknown. Sequenced by immunoSEQ multiplex PCR; TCRdb stores in-frame clones only, minus some. Of under 70,000 clones in the sample, less than 85% were seen once. This sample was taken from a study of OX40 agonist ivuxolimab in advanced cancers. Collection of blood occurred at baseline, at cycle 4 day 1, and at cycle 7 day 1. The study, taken as a whole, reports: The study found that CD8+ T cells averaged more expanded clones than CD4+.

Sequenced material: CD4+ or CD8+ T cells sorted from blood, taken in a trial of the OX40 agonist ivuxolimab. This clonotype originated in an adult with an advanced solid tumor such as melanoma, head and neck, liver or kidney cancer.

The CDR3 nucleotides are TGTGCCTGGAGTGCACAGGGCCGGAGGTTGAACACTGAAGCTTTCTTT. Translation: CAWSAQGRRLNTEAFF. The rearrangement uses TRBV30 and TRBJ1-1; tentative D call: TRBD1 (6 bases). The CDR3 has 16 amino acids. Trimming took 1 base from V and 0 from J, leaving 15 bases between them. CDR1 is GTSNPN and CDR2 is SVGIG in the germline V gene (reference sequence).